Listed below are T cell receptor beta chains from one sample, sequenced in a study of blood T cell repertoires in COVID-19. Data came from immunoSEQ multiplex PCR; TCRdb stores just in-frame clones and leaves some out. The sample comprises 130,000 to 150,000 clones, under 80% of which are singletons, and roughly 4.3% rests with the top ten. Sequencing used peripheral blood. The receptors shown here come from a man between 60 and 75 years old with acute or convalescent COVID-19. The CDR3 runs from the conserved cysteine through the conserved F or W. The D gene is left open where the match is weak. Not every row has a clone size; where given, it reads once, few, many or a size class.

j_gene: TRBJ2-7
abundance: once
v_gene: TRBV6-6
len: 15
d_gene: TRBD2
CDR3aa: CASSYSRGRAGEQYF
CDR3nt: TGTGCCAGCAGTTACTCGAGAGGGAGGGCGGGTGAGCAGTACTTC

j_gene: TRBJ2-7
abundance: once
v_gene: TRBV18
len: 14
d_gene: TRBD2
CDR3aa: CASSFLAGAHEQYF
CDR3nt: TGTGCCAGCTCATTCCTAGCGGGAGCGCACGAGCAGTACTTC

j_gene: TRBJ2-2
abundance: .
v_gene: TRBV7-9
len: 15
d_gene: .
CDR3aa: CASSPPTESTGELFF
CDR3nt: TGTGCCAGCAGCCCCCCGACGGAGTCCACCGGGGAGCTGTTTTTT

j_gene: TRBJ1-5
abundance: .
v_gene: TRBV7-9
len: 14
d_gene: .
CDR3aa: CASSHEGGVQPQHF
CDR3nt: TGTGCCAGCAGCCACGAGGGGGGGGTTCAGCCCCAGCATTTT

j_gene: TRBJ2-1
abundance: few
v_gene: TRBV7-6
len: 14
d_gene: TRBD2
CDR3aa: CASSLGSGSDEQFF
CDR3nt: TGTGCCAGCAGCTTGGGTAGCGGGAGCGATGAGCAGTTCTTC

j_gene: TRBJ1-4
abundance: .
v_gene: TRBV5-8
len: 15
d_gene: TRBD1
CDR3aa: CASSPGQGGVEKLFF
CDR3nt: TGTGCCAGCAGCCCAGGACAGGGTGGGGTTGAAAAACTGTTTTTT

j_gene: TRBJ2-2
abundance: .
v_gene: TRBV27
len: 15
d_gene: .
CDR3aa: CASATGLGNTGELFF
CDR3nt: TGTGCCAGCGCCACGGGACTGGGAAACACCGGGGAGCTGTTTTTT

j_gene: TRBJ1-2
abundance: once
v_gene: TRBV12-3/TRBV12-4
len: 13
d_gene: .
CDR3aa: CASSSGRGYGYTF
CDR3nt: TGTGCCAGCAGTTCGGGGAGGGGCTATGGCTACACCTTC

j_gene: TRBJ2-2
abundance: .
v_gene: TRBV28
len: 14
d_gene: TRBD1
CDR3aa: CASSSTGDTGELFF
CDR3nt: TGTGCCAGCAGTTCTACAGGGGACACCGGGGAGCTGTTTTTT

j_gene: TRBJ2-1
abundance: once
v_gene: TRBV11-2
len: 17
d_gene: .
CDR3aa: CASSLELRSGPGDEQFF
CDR3nt: TGTGCCAGCAGCTTAGAGTTACGGAGCGGGCCGGGGGATGAGCAGTTCTTC

j_gene: TRBJ2-3
abundance: .
v_gene: TRBV10-2
len: 16
d_gene: TRBD1
CDR3aa: CASSEFPGQYLDTQYF
CDR3nt: TGCGCCAGCAGTGAATTCCCGGGACAGTATCTAGATACGCAGTATTTT

j_gene: TRBJ1-5
abundance: .
v_gene: TRBV6-5
len: 15
d_gene: TRBD1
CDR3aa: CASSSRTGGDQPQHF
CDR3nt: TGTGCCAGCAGTTCCCGGACAGGGGGCGATCAGCCCCAGCATTTT

j_gene: TRBJ2-4
abundance: .
v_gene: TRBV10-3
len: 12
d_gene: .
CDR3aa: CAISETKNIQYF
CDR3nt: TGTGCCATCAGTGAGACAAAAAACATTCAGTACTTC

j_gene: TRBJ1-1
abundance: .
v_gene: TRBV6-5
len: 14
d_gene: TRBD1
CDR3aa: CASTFDRGNTEAFF
CDR3nt: TGTGCCAGCACGTTCGACAGGGGGAACACTGAAGCTTTCTTT

j_gene: TRBJ2-1
abundance: .
v_gene: TRBV7-3
len: 14
d_gene: TRBD1
CDR3aa: CASSPGQVYNEQFF
CDR3nt: TGTGCCAGCAGCCCGGGACAGGTCTACAATGAGCAGTTCTTC

j_gene: TRBJ2-1
abundance: .
v_gene: TRBV20-1
len: 16
d_gene: TRBD1
CDR3aa: CSASVTGTGFRDEQFF
CDR3nt: TGCAGTGCTAGTGTAACCGGGACAGGGTTTCGTGATGAGCAGTTCTTC

j_gene: TRBJ1-6
abundance: .
v_gene: TRBV6-5
len: 15
d_gene: TRBD1
CDR3aa: CASSYSWDSNSPLHF
CDR3nt: TGTGCCAGCAGTTACTCGTGGGACAGCAATTCACCCCTCCACTTT